This T cell receptor beta chain stems from a study of response to subunit inactivated influenza vaccine. J lost 4 bases, V lost 6 bases, and 6 bases had no gene match. The germline V gene has CDR1 PRHDT and CDR2 FYEKMQ (reference sequence). The CDR3 runs 15 residues. TCRdb ran MiXCR on the RT-PCR reads and lists one entry per CDR3 protein. The sample contains fewer than 700,000 distinct CDR3 sequences, 10% to 15% of which appear only once. This clonotype appeared a few times. The chain recombines TRBV13 with TRBJ2-6; 7 bases line up with TRBD1. The receptor was derived from a man aged 50 or older who received an inactivated influenza vaccine. The material was PBMCs from blood, obtained roughly 45 days after vaccination. The CDR3 coding sequence is TGTGCCAGCAGGGAAACAGGGGTCGGGGCCAACGTCCTGACTTTC. Amino acid sequence: CASRETGVGANVLTF.